The 27 T cell receptor beta chains below all came from one sample that was sequenced in a study of OX40 agonist ivuxolimab in advanced cancers. TCRdb's copy holds only in-frame clones and misses some; the assay was immunoSEQ multiplex PCR. The table records 42,000 or so clones, more than 80% of them present only once. The specimen comprised CD4+ or CD8+ T cells sorted from blood, sampled in a trial of the OX40 agonist ivuxolimab. Receptors were obtained from an adult with an advanced solid tumor such as melanoma, head and neck, liver or kidney cancer.

The chain couples TRBV29-1 to TRBJ2-1; 8 nucleotides line up with TRBD1. V gave up 3 bases and J gave up 15 bases; unmatched junction bases: 13. This CDR3 is built from 13 residues. CDR1 is SQVTM, CDR2 ANQGSEA, per germline. CDR3 nucleotides: TGCAGCGTTGAGTCTACGGACAGGGAAGTGGGGTTCTTC. Translating gives CSVESTDREVGFF.

V gene TRBV19 combines with J gene TRBJ2-7; 9 bases are a match to TRBD2. Germline values: CDR1 LNHDA, CDR2 SQIVND (reference sequence). This CDR3 is 15 amino acids long. V was pared by 6 bases and J by 3 bases, with 9 bases of the junction left unmatched. CDR3 in amino acids: CASSPGTSNYYEQYF. The DNA for the CDR3 is TGTGCCAGTAGCCCCGGGACTAGCAATTACTACGAGCAGTACTTC. Together with reference TRBV19 and TRBJ2-7, the CDR3 gives the full variable domain: DGGITQSPKYLFRKEGQNVTLSCEQNLNHDAMYWYRQDPGQGLRLIYYSQIVNDFQKGDIAEGYSVSREKKESFPLTVTSAQKNPTAFYLCASSPGTSNYYEQYFGPGTRLTVT.

V and J are TRBV27 and TRBJ2-1; 10 bases are a match to TRBD2. The CDR3 totals 17 residues. CDR1 and CDR2 (germline): MNHEY, SMNVEV (reference sequence). After removal of 9 bases from V and 7 bases from J, the junction contained 18 bases not matched to a gene. CDR3 protein: CARQFPRTSGNGNEQFF. In nucleotides, the CDR3 is TGTGCCAGACAGTTTCCACGAACTAGCGGGAATGGTAATGAGCAGTTCTTC.

CDR3 protein: CASRSSFAAEAFF. The CDR3 bases are TGTGCCAGCAGATCCAGTTTCGCCGCTGAAGCTTTCTTT. The chain joins TRBV6-5 to TRBJ1-1; D not resolved. CDR1 and CDR2 from the germline V gene are MNHEY and SVGAGI. The CDR3 sequence is 13 residues long. Trimming removed 6 bases from V and 6 bases from J, with 14 bases in between.

V is TRBV11-2 and J is TRBJ2-3; D gene unclear. The CDR3 loop spans 12 amino acids. Germline CDR1 SGHAT, CDR2 FQNNGV. V gave up 1 base and J gave up 3 bases, with 2 bases separating them. Here the CDR3 reads CASSLGTDTQYF. In DNA form, the CDR3 reads TGTGCCAGCAGCTTAGGGACAGATACGCAGTATTTT.

This rearrangement joins TRBV2 to TRBJ2-7; D possibly corresponds to TRBD2 (6 bases). Germline V lookup: CDR1 SNHLY, CDR2 FYNNEI. This CDR3 is built from 15 residues. V was shortened by 5 bases and J by 0 bases, with 14 bases between the two germline ends. CDR3 sequence reads: CASSNRDLSSYEQYF. CDR3 DNA: TGTGCCAGCAGTAATCGGGACTTAAGCTCCTACGAGCAGTACTTC. The full variable domain, its missing parts supplied by reference TRBV2 and TRBJ2-7, is EPEVTQTPSHQVTQMGQEVILRCVPISNHLYFYWYRQILGQKVEFLVSFYNNEISEKSEIFDDQFSVERPDGSNFTLKIRSTKLEDSAMYFCASSNRDLSSYEQYFGPGTRLTVT.

V is TRBV6-5 and J is TRBJ1-1; D might be TRBD1 (5 bases). This CDR3 spans 14 amino acids. V lost 0 bases to trimming and J lost 8 bases, with 13 bases between them. The germline CDR1 and CDR2 sequences are MNHEY and SVGAGI. CDR3 in amino acids: CASSYSMEGLEAFF. The CDR3 DNA reads as TGTGCCAGCAGTTACTCGATGGAGGGACTAGAAGCTTTCTTT.

J is TRBJ1-5 and V is TRBV21-1; the tabulated D call, TRBD1, remains unverified against the DNA. TRBV21-1 is annotated as a pseudogene. The CDR3 sequence is 15 residues long. The CDR3 region is CASGAVGQRNQPQHF. CDR3 DNA sequence: TGTGCCAGCGGGGCGGTAGGACAGCGCAATCAGCCCCAGCATTTT.

This clone has a single count. The chain is built from TRBV2 and TRBJ1-1; possible D gene TRBD1, 5 bases. The germline gives CDR1 SNHLY, CDR2 FYNNEI. The CDR3 runs to 11 residues. V was cut by 3 bases and J by 9 bases, with 8 bases left in between. The CDR3 is CASSDAGKAFF. In nucleotides, the CDR3 is TGTGCCAGCAGTGATGCAGGGAAAGCTTTCTTT.

The gene calls are TRBV19 and TRBJ2-7; possibly TRBD1 for D (6 bases). The length of the CDR3 is 12 residues. V was cut by 6 bases and J by 3 bases, with 9 bases left in between. The germline V gene encodes CDR1 LNHDA and CDR2 SQIVND (reference sequence). CDR3 sequence: CASSRDNYEQYF. The DNA for the CDR3 is TGTGCCAGTAGCCGGGACAACTACGAGCAGTACTTC.

The J gene is TRBJ1-1, the V gene TRBV7-8, with a possible D match to TRBD1 (6 bases). Germline lookup yields CDR1 SGHVS and CDR2 FQNEAQ. This CDR3 is 13 amino acids long. Trimming left V 7 bases short and J 11 bases short, with 20 bases between. The CDR3 protein is CASTRIDRSYAFF. The CDR3, as DNA: TGTGCCAGCACCCGCATTGACAGGTCCTACGCTTTCTTT.

The rearrangement links TRBV19 to TRBJ1-2; 8 bases agree with TRBD1. The germline V gene encodes CDR1 LNHDA and CDR2 SQIVND (reference sequence). This CDR3 region has 13 residues. V trimming: 10 bases; J trimming: 7 bases; junction bases outside the gene matches: 11. The CDR3 sequence is CATGQGYSAGYTF. CDR3 bases: TGTGCCACCGGACAGGGCTACTCAGCTGGCTACACCTTC.

V is TRBV5-1 and J is TRBJ2-1; D is unresolved. This CDR3 comprises 16 residues. V lost 0 bases and J 3 bases, leaving 13 bases between the germline ends. Per germline, CDR1 SGHRS and CDR2 YFSETQ. The CDR3: CASSLVGPEVYNEQFF. In DNA form, the CDR3 reads TGCGCCAGCAGCTTGGTCGGGCCAGAGGTCTACAATGAGCAGTTCTTC.

This chain connects TRBV5-5 to TRBJ2-7; D is perhaps TRBD1 (5 bases). The germline CDR1 and CDR2 sequences are SGHKS and YYEKEE (reference sequence). Trimming took off 2 bases at V and 3 bases at J, with 12 bases between the two ends. The CDR3 covers 14 residues. For the CDR3, the DNA is TGTGCCAGCAGCTTCCGCCCTCAGGGCTACGAGCAGTACTTC. Translated, it gives CASSFRPQGYEQYF.

Comment on this clone: The sample holds other DNA sequences that translate to the same CDR3. The V and J genes are TRBV7-9 and TRBJ1-1; no reliable D call. Per germline, CDR1 SEHNR and CDR2 FQNEAQ (reference sequence). Trimming cost V 2 bases and J 5 bases, with 9 bases left between them. This CDR3 is 13 amino acids long. The CDR3 region is CASSLTEGTEAFF. As DNA, the CDR3 is TGTGCCAGCAGCTTAACGGAGGGAACTGAAGCTTTCTTT.

The V and J genes are TRBV6-6 and TRBJ2-7, with 10 bases identical to TRBD1. V lost 1 base and J lost 1; bases outside the gene matches: 1. Per the germline V gene, CDR1 is MNHNY and CDR2 is SVGAGI (reference sequence). This CDR3 spans 15 amino acids. The CDR3 DNA is TGTGCCAGCAGTTACTGGACAGGGGGTTCCTACGAGCAGTACTTC. Translation: CASSYWTGGSYEQYF.

The rearrangement joins TRBV11-3 to TRBJ2-1; tentatively, D is TRBD1 or TRBD2 (6 bases each). Germline loops: CDR1 SGHNT, CDR2 YENEEA. This CDR3 contains 15 residues. Trimming shortened V by 5 bases and J by 8 bases, and 19 bases separated the two germline ends. The CDR3 sequence is CASSPLGGATHEQFF. The CDR3 nucleotides are TGTGCCAGCAGCCCCCTCGGGGGCGCTACCCATGAGCAGTTCTTC.

A remark on this clone: Different DNA sequences within this sample yield the same CDR3. This rearrangement joins TRBV6-1 to TRBJ2-7; 9 positions match TRBD1. The CDR3 is 15 residues long. CDR1 is MNHNS, CDR2 SASEGT, per germline. V was clipped by 6 bases and J by 1 base; unmatched bases: 7. This chain's CDR3 is CASRVGQGPSYEQYF. In DNA form, the CDR3 reads TGTGCCAGCAGAGTGGGACAGGGCCCTTCCTACGAGCAGTACTTC.

The V call is TRBV4-1, the J call TRBJ2-1, with D uncertain. V dropped 0 bases and J dropped 0 bases, with 6 bases sitting between them. CDR3 length: 15 amino acids. CDR1 and CDR2 from the germline V gene are MGHRA and YSYEKL. CDR3 amino acids: CASSQDLSSYNEQFF. The CDR3 coding sequence is TGCGCCAGCAGCCAAGATCTGAGCTCCTACAATGAGCAGTTCTTC.

The chain uses TRBV6-1 and TRBJ1-2; D unresolved. From germline, CDR1 is MNHNS and CDR2 SASEGT. Trimming shortened V by 1 base and J by 3 bases, and 6 bases separated the two germline ends. The CDR3 runs to 13 residues. The CDR3 sequence: CASSEDSHYGYTF. The CDR3 coding sequence is TGTGCCAGCAGTGAAGACAGTCACTATGGCTACACCTTC.

The chain uses TRBV5-4 and TRBJ2-4; 10 positions agree with TRBD2. CDR1 and CDR2 from the germline V gene are SGHNT and YYREEE (reference sequence). CDR3 length equals 16 residues. The V segment lost 1 base and the J segment 8 bases; nucleotides outside the gene matches: 9. CDR3 DNA: TGTGCCAGCAGCTTGTTGGGGGCTAGCGGGAGTCACATTCAGTACTTC. It is translated as CASSLLGASGSHIQYF.

A remark on this clone: A read error is likely here: a far larger clone is one base away. The chain links TRBV13 to TRBJ1-2; D might be TRBD1 (5 bases). This CDR3 has 16 amino acids. The V end was cut by 4 bases, the J end by 2 bases, with 17 bases between. The germline V gene encodes CDR1 PRHDT and CDR2 FYEKMQ (reference sequence). The CDR3 reads CASSWESGRTNYGYTF. The CDR3 DNA is TGTGCCAGCAGCTGGGAGAGCGGGAGGACAAACTATGGCTACACCTTC.

The chain couples TRBV28 to TRBJ1-5; D call uncertain. The CDR3 spans 14 residues. The V gene lost 6 bases and the J gene lost 2 bases, with 11 bases spanning the gap. Germline V gene sequence: CDR1 MDHEN, CDR2 SYDVKM. CDR3 sequence (DNA): TGTGCCAGCAGGTGGGGAGGCGGCAATCAGCCCCAGCATTTT. Translated: CASRWGGGNQPQHF.

This clone appeared a single time. V usage is TRBV5-8 and J usage is TRBJ2-7; D not resolved. CDR3 size: 14 residues. Deletions cut 1 base from V and 4 bases from J, with 12 bases between. CDR1 and CDR2 (germline): SGHTS, YDEGEE. This CDR3 reads CASSLSVEEYEQYF. CDR3 nucleotide sequence: TGTGCCAGCAGCTTGTCGGTAGAAGAATACGAGCAGTACTTC.

This clone was counted only a few times. The sample contains more than one DNA sequence encoding this CDR3. This chain links TRBV6-1 with TRBJ1-2, with D unclear. The CDR3 length is 15 residues. Germline lookup yields CDR1 MNHNS and CDR2 SASEGT. Between the trimmed V and J ends, which lost 4 bases and 0 bases, there was a span of 12 bases. The CDR3 DNA reads TGTGCCAGCAGTGTCGGGCTAGGACCTAACTATGGCTACACCTTC. Encoded protein: CASSVGLGPNYGYTF.

V gene TRBV4-2 combines with J gene TRBJ2-3; 11 bases agree with TRBD2. This CDR3 is built from 16 residues. The V segment lost 3 bases and the J segment 0 bases; nucleotides outside the gene matches: 2. Germline CDR1 is LGHNA and CDR2 is YNFKEQ. This CDR3 reads CASSHPSGGSTDTQYF. The CDR3 region has the DNA TGTGCCAGCAGCCACCCTAGCGGGGGGAGCACAGATACGCAGTATTTT.

This clone was seen only once. The chain carries TRBV19 and TRBJ2-7, with TRBD2 matching over 7 bases. This CDR3 is 15 amino acids long. CDR1 and CDR2 (germline): LNHDA, SQIVND (reference sequence). J gave up 0 bases and V 2 bases, and 4 bases lay outside the gene matches. CDR3 in DNA: TGTGCCAGTAGTATATCAGCGGGGCCCTCCTACGAGCAGTACTTC. Residues: CASSISAGPSYEQYF.